This T cell receptor beta chain appears in the sequencing data of a study of T-cell memory formation after mild COVID-19. This CDR3 is 14 amino acids long. Trimming removed 2 bases from V and 2 bases from J, with 7 bases in between. Study-wide points: Chiefly within CM and EM were the contracting CD4+ clones; CD8+ ones were within EMRA. Prior to infection, memory already included some responding clones, suggesting cross-reactive memory joined.

TCRdb passed the 5' RACE reads through MiXCR, listing each CDR3 protein once. The sample holds 350,000 to 450,000 distinct CDR3 sequences, 20% seen once. On this clonotype itself: The antigen is undetermined.

Sequenced sample: PBMCs or a T cell subset sorted from them (not recorded which). The clonotype was recovered from an adult woman who had mild COVID-19 (a few samples of this study predate the infection). Cell type and time point are not known. This rearrangement joins TRBV12-3 or TRBV12-4 to TRBJ2-4; D might be TRBD1 or TRBD2, each matching 5 bases. The CDR3 DNA is TGTGCCAGCAGTTTATGGGGGACCAAAAACATTCAGTACTTC. Translated, it gives CASSLWGTKNIQYF.